Listed below are T cell receptor beta chains from one sample, sequenced in a study of control samples from healthy donors and cancer patients. Assay used: immunoSEQ multiplex PCR; TCRdb lists only in-frame clones, some missing. The sample shows some 67,000 clones, 87% of them seen only once. Source material: PBMCs. These receptor sequences come from a woman aged 50 to 65 with head and neck cancer. CDR3s include the opening cysteine and the closing phenylalanine or tryptophan. A D gene is named only where the DNA matches it firmly. Clone size is stated in some rows and not others, as once, few, many or a class when expanded.

d_gene	j_gene	abundance	v_gene	CDR3aa	CDR3nt
-	TRBJ2-6	-	TRBV9	CASSFRTVGANVLTF	TGTGCCAGCAGCTTCCGGACAGTCGGGGCCAACGTCCTGACTTTC
-	TRBJ1-1	-	TRBV28	CASSVPSGTGEAFF	TGTGCCAGCAGTGTACCCTCAGGGACGGGTGAAGCTTTCTTT
-	TRBJ1-2	-	TRBV2	CASSGTANYGYTF	TGTGCCAGCAGTGGAACCGCTAACTATGGCTACACCTTC
TRBD2	TRBJ2-1	-	TRBV7-8	CASSPRGGETYNEQFF	TGTGCCAGCAGCCCCCGGGGGGGTGAGACCTACAATGAGCAGTTCTTC
-	TRBJ1-2	-	TRBV2	CASRGDIFIYGYTF	TGTGCCAGCAGGGGGGACATTTTTATCTATGGCTACACCTTC
-	TRBJ1-3	-	TRBV3-1/TRBV3-2	CASSQDWGNLGNTIYF	TGTGCCAGCAGCCAAGATTGGGGGAATCTTGGAAACACCATATATTTT
TRBD1	TRBJ2-1	-	TRBV19	CASSIPGQPNYNEQFF	TGTGCCAGTAGTATACCGGGACAGCCAAACTACAATGAGCAGTTCTTC
TRBD2	TRBJ2-7	-	TRBV11-2	CASSFRNSFGGALSKQYF	TGTGCCAGCAGCTTCAGAAATAGTTTCGGGGGGGCCTTGTCCAAGCAGTACTTC
-	TRBJ2-3	-	TRBV2	CASMTSDYTDTQYF	TGTGCCAGCATGACATCCGACTACACAGATACGCAGTATTTT
-	TRBJ2-3	-	TRBV5-1	CASSLDGYRTDTQYF	TGCGCCAGCAGCTTGGACGGGTACCGCACAGATACGCAGTATTTT
TRBD1	TRBJ2-2	-	TRBV12-5	CASAAQGATGELFF	TGTGCTAGTGCTGCACAGGGGGCGACCGGGGAGCTGTTTTTT
-	TRBJ2-3	-	TRBV28	CASNRSGGGSQYF	TGTGCCAGCAACCGCTCCGGAGGGGGGTCGCAGTATTTT
-	TRBJ1-1	-	TRBV19	CASSIVENTEAFF	TGTGCCAGTAGTATAGTTGAGAACACTGAAGCTTTCTTT
-	TRBJ1-2	-	TRBV28	CASSLFLLYGYTF	TGTGCCAGCAGTTTATTTCTGCTCTATGGCTACACCTTC
-	TRBJ2-7	-	TRBV3-1/TRBV3-2	CASRADRDGTYEQYF	TGTGCCAGCAGAGCAGACCGGGACGGGACCTACGAGCAGTACTTC
TRBD1	TRBJ1-5	-	TRBV3-1/TRBV3-2	CASGTGDQPQHF	TGTGCCAGCGGGACAGGAGATCAGCCCCAGCATTTT
-	TRBJ2-1	once	TRBV7-9	CASSEEAGNNEQFF	TGTGCCAGCAGCGAAGAGGCAGGGAACAATGAGCAGTTCTTC
-	TRBJ2-3	-	TRBV6-1	CASSESAGRRVTDTQYF	TGTGCCAGCAGTGAATCGGCAGGGAGGAGGGTAACAGATACGCAGTATTTT
-	TRBJ1-5	few	TRBV7-8	CASSSPGTYQPQHF	TGTGCCAGCAGCTCCCCAGGGACCTATCAGCCCCAGCATTTT
-	TRBJ2-7	-	TRBV10-2	CASSVEVPYEQYF	TGCGCCAGCAGTGTCGAGGTCCCGTACGAGCAGTACTTC
-	TRBJ1-1	-	TRBV21-1	CASSKAGDRAGAEAFF	TGTGCCAGCAGCAAAGCGGGGGACAGAGCTGGGGCTGAAGCTTTCTTT
-	TRBJ1-3	-	TRBV5-1	CASRDPSGNTIYF	TGCGCCAGCAGAGATCCTTCTGGAAACACCATATATTTT
-	TRBJ2-7	-	TRBV7-2	CASSYGQLYEQYF	TGTGCCAGCAGCTACGGACAGCTTTACGAGCAGTACTTC
TRBD1	TRBJ1-1	once	TRBV7-2	CASSLVWGRGRKGNTEAFF	TGTGCCAGCAGCTTAGTTTGGGGCAGGGGGCGTAAAGGGAACACTGAAGCTTTCTTT
-	TRBJ1-3	-	TRBV2	CASSRTRGGNTIYF	TGTGCCAGCTCACGAACCCGGGGAGGAAACACCATATATTTT
-	TRBJ2-2	-	TRBV12-3/TRBV12-4	CASISLAGELFF	TGTGCCAGCATTTCTTTGGCCGGGGAGCTGTTTTTT
TRBD1	TRBJ1-1	-	TRBV6-2/TRBV6-3	CASSYLTGTGGRNTEAFF	TGTGCCAGCAGTTACCTCACCGGGACAGGGGGCCGGAACACTGAAGCTTTCTTT
-	TRBJ1-1	-	TRBV27	CASSLQGIHTEAFF	TGTGCCAGCAGTTTACAGGGAATCCACACTGAAGCTTTCTTT
TRBD2	TRBJ2-5	-	TRBV7-2	CASSAGLVGRETQYF	TGTGCCAGCAGCGCTGGACTAGTCGGTAGAGAGACCCAGTACTTC
TRBD2	TRBJ2-1	-	TRBV11-2	CASSKTSGGASSYNEQFF	TGTGCCAGCAGCAAGACTAGCGGGGGGGCCAGCTCCTACAATGAGCAGTTCTTC
-	TRBJ2-2	-	TRBV6-5	CASSRLGGELFF	TGTGCCAGCAGTCGGCTAGGCGGGGAGCTGTTTTTT
TRBD1	TRBJ1-5	-	TRBV29-1	CSVATGQGENQPQHF	TGCAGCGTCGCCACCGGACAGGGGGAAAATCAGCCCCAGCATTTT
-	TRBJ1-5	few	TRBV15	CATSRDVTASHQPQHF	TGTGCCACCAGCAGAGACGTGACCGCATCCCATCAGCCCCAGCATTTT
-	TRBJ2-5	-	TRBV4-2	CASSQDWSKETQYF	TGTGCCAGCAGCCAAGATTGGTCTAAAGAGACCCAGTACTTC
TRBD1	TRBJ1-6	-	TRBV6-5	CASSETGKSPLHF	TGTGCCAGCTCCGAGACAGGGAAATCACCCCTCCACTTT